This note documents a single TCR beta chain sequence. After removal of 3 bases from V and 0 bases from J, the junction contained 17 bases not matched to a gene. Germline V lookup: CDR1 SGHRS, CDR2 YFSETQ. The CDR3 runs to 20 residues. The sample belongs to a study of shared clonotypes between healthy human individuals. Profiling relied on immunoSEQ multiplex PCR, and the TCRdb table lists in-frame clones only, not all of them. There are roughly 890,000 clones in the sample; 92% occur only once, and less than 25% lies in the top ten. Terminally differentiated effector memory CD45RA+ cells were excluded by CCR7 positive selection of CD45RO-negative cells.

The TCR originated in a man aged 25-45 years in good health. The chain combines TRBV5-1 with TRBJ2-1, with 8 bases identical to TRBD2. Sample: naive CD8+ T cells sorted from blood. CDR3 sequence (DNA): TGCGCCAGCAGCTCGCCCGGGACACCGCAAAGCGGGAGCTCCTACAATGAGCAGTTCTTC. Translated, it gives CASSSPGTPQSGSSYNEQFF. Full variable domain (missing parts from reference TRBV5-1 and TRBJ2-1): KAGVTQTPRYLIKTRGQQVTLSCSPISGHRSVSWYQQTPGQGLQFLFEYFSETQRNKGNFPGRFSGRQFSNSRSEMNVSTLELGDSALYLCASSSPGTPQSGSSYNEQFFGPGTRLTVL.